This T cell receptor (beta chain) was sequenced in a study of blood T cell repertoires in COVID-19. Study-wide context: Spain, Italy and the United States supplied samples that represented acute and convalescent COVID-19. Nucleic acid was either cDNA or gDNA, and it came from T cells, B-cell-depleted T cells, or PBMCs.

This CDR3 contains 15 residues. V lost 8 bases and J 0 bases, leaving 15 bases between the germline ends. The germline V gene encodes CDR1 SEHNR and CDR2 FQNEAQ (reference sequence). Original analysis: Cell counts per sample came from amplifying reference gene primers. Some clones are missing from TCRdb's copy, which holds only in-frame ones; the method was immunoSEQ multiplex PCR. V, J and clone size are taken as reported in that table, and D and trimming were inferred from the DNA itself. The table has roughly 95,000 clones, around 80% seen once. The genes are TRBV7-9 and TRBJ2-3; TRBD2 might be the D (7 bases). The TCR comes from a man aged 50 to 60 with active or convalescent COVID-19. The sample consisted of peripheral blood. The CDR3 region has the DNA TGTGCCAGCCGCATCGCGGGGGCTAGCACAGATACGCAGTATTTT. It translates to CASRIAGASTDTQYF. Drawing the rest from reference TRBV7-9 and TRBJ2-3, the complete variable domain is DTGVSQNPRHKITKRGQNVTFRCDPISEHNRLYWYRQTLGQGPEFLTYFQNEAQLEKSRLLSDRFSAERPKGSFSTLEIQRTEQGDSAMYLCASRIAGASTDTQYFGPGTRLTVL.